This T cell receptor beta chain was sequenced in a study of Tregs in tolerant kidney transplant recipients. Related graft donors supplied nonmyeloablative bone marrow transplants, and mixed chimerism was transient. The CDR3 is 17 amino acids. Produced via immunoSEQ multiplex PCR; TCRdb's table is partial and in-frame only. The table includes some 47,000 clones, roughly nine tenths detected once. The material sequenced was CD8+ T cells from blood (PBMCs), taken 12 months after the transplant. The chain couples TRBV21-1 to TRBJ1-5. TRBV21-1 is given as a pseudogene. This TCR was recovered from a human patient who received a combined kidney and bone marrow transplant. Some T cells may be provided by the graft donor. CDR3 in DNA: TGTGCCAGCAGCCGCTCCTGCGGGGGGGCCCGGAATCAGCCCCAGCATTTT. It encodes CASSRSCGGARNQPQHF.